This T cell receptor (beta chain) was sequenced during a study of cytomegalovirus exposure and HLA in healthy donors. Vbeta (60) and Jbeta (13) primers were used in the PCR. The data were produced by immunoSEQ multiplex PCR, yet TCRdb's version contains in-frame clones alone and is incomplete. The table lists about 43,000 clones, roughly 51% of them singletons. Looked up from germline, CDR1 is MNHNS and CDR2 is SASEGT. J was trimmed by 3 bases and V by 8 bases; bases with no gene match: 9. The CDR3 length is 14 residues. This receptor was obtained from a man aged 55 to 70 in good health and CMV-seronegative. Sequencing used PBMCs. V gene TRBV6-1 combines with J gene TRBJ2-7, with 8 bases aligning to TRBD1. CDR3: CASLLPGTGYEQYF. CDR3 nucleotides: TGTGCCAGCCTCCTTCCCGGGACAGGCTACGAGCAGTACTTC.